Shown below are 21 T cell receptor beta chains from a single sample sequenced in a study of OX40 agonist ivuxolimab in advanced cancers. TCRdb's copy holds only in-frame clones and misses some; the assay was immunoSEQ multiplex PCR. The repertoire includes some 72,000 clones, 92% of them detected once, and approximately 2.9% sits in the top ten. The material sequenced was CD4+ or CD8+ T cells sorted from blood, taken in a trial of the OX40 agonist ivuxolimab. These receptors came from an adult with an advanced solid tumor such as melanoma, head and neck, liver or kidney cancer.

This chain links TRBV2 with TRBJ2-5; a weak D match, TRBD2 (5 bases). The germline V gene encodes CDR1 SNHLY and CDR2 FYNNEI. V shed 0 bases and J shed 5 bases, with 13 bases lying between them. CDR3 length: 15 residues. In DNA form, the CDR3 reads TGTGCCAGCAGTGAAGCGCATGGACTGGGGGAGACCCAGTACTTC. It translates to CASSEAHGLGETQYF.

This chain uses TRBV4-2 with TRBJ2-7; D might be TRBD1 or TRBD2, each matching 7 bases. Per the germline V gene, CDR1 is LGHNA and CDR2 is YNFKEQ. Trimming stripped 4 bases from V and 7 bases from J, with 26 bases between. The CDR3 sequence is 17 residues long. The CDR3 DNA reads TGTGCCAGCAGCCGCGGGGGAGGGACAGCCTACGAAGAGGAGCAGTACTTC. It codes for CASSRGGGTAYEEEQYF.

This clone occurred a few times. This chain joins TRBV12-5 and TRBJ1-1; D call uncertain. Trimming took off 7 bases at V and 1 base at J, with 10 bases between the two ends. The CDR3 consists of 13 residues. Germline CDR1 LGHNT, CDR2 FRNRAP. The DNA for the CDR3 is TGTGCTAGTGCCCCCATGAAGAACACTGAAGCTTTCTTT. It codes for CASAPMKNTEAFF.

The rearrangement uses TRBV2 and TRBJ2-1; D is unclear. The CDR3 is 15 residues long. CDR1 is SNHLY and CDR2 is FYNNEI in the germline V gene. V was trimmed by 3 bases and J by 8 bases, leaving 17 bases between them. The CDR3 DNA reads as TGTGCCAGCAGTGATCTTGGTTCCGAGAGCTATGAGCAGTTCTTC. This gives the protein CASSDLGSESYEQFF. Variable domain in full (rest from reference TRBV2 and TRBJ2-1): EPEVTQTPSHQVTQMGQEVILRCVPISNHLYFYWYRQILGQKVEFLVSFYNNEISEKSEIFDDQFSVERPDGSNFTLKIRSTKLEDSAMYFCASSDLGSESYEQFFGPGTRLTVL.

The rearrangement links TRBV2 to TRBJ1-2; the match to TRBD1 covers 8 bases. The ends lost 7 bases at V and 4 bases at J; junction bases unmatched: 8. Germline CDR1 reads SNHLY; CDR2 reads FYNNEI. CDR3 length: 14 amino acids. Here the CDR3 reads CASTPTGDLYGYTF. CDR3 in DNA: TGTGCCAGCACCCCGACAGGGGATCTCTATGGCTACACCTTC.

This CDR3 is CASSTVTGRFHEQYF. DNA for the CDR3: TGTGCCAGTAGTACCGTGACGGGGAGGTTCCACGAGCAGTACTTC. The rearrangement joins TRBV19 to TRBJ2-7; the D gene is possibly TRBD2 (6 bases). V was trimmed by 4 bases and J by 5 bases, leaving 18 bases between them. This CDR3 is built from 15 residues. Per germline, CDR1 LNHDA and CDR2 SQIVND (reference sequence).

The chain recombines TRBV27 with TRBJ1-2; D uncertain. The length of the CDR3 is 15 residues. V was pared by 5 bases and J by 0 bases, with 13 bases between. The germline V gene has CDR1 MNHEY and CDR2 SMNVEV (reference sequence). The chain's CDR3 is CASSTSGYSNYGYTF. The CDR3 region has the DNA TGTGCCAGCAGTACATCAGGTTACTCTAACTATGGCTACACCTTC.

V gene TRBV5-1 combines with J gene TRBJ1-2; the D is unclear. The length of the CDR3 is 13 residues. V was cut by 2 bases and J by 3 bases, with 8 bases left in between. Germline V CDR1 and CDR2: SGHRS, YFSETQ. CDR3 DNA: TGCGCCAGCAGCTTTGGCAGTTACTATGGCTACACCTTC. Its protein product is CASSFGSYYGYTF.

This chain uses TRBV9 with TRBJ1-1; D is possibly TRBD1 (6 bases). CDR3 size: 14 residues. CDR1 and CDR2 from the germline V gene are SGDLS and YYNGEE. Trimming pared 6 bases from V and 4 bases from J, leaving 16 bases between. CDR3 in DNA: TGTGCCAGCACCCCTCGGGGGGCGGGCACTGAAGCTTTCTTT. Amino acid sequence: CASTPRGAGTEAFF.

The V and J genes are TRBV19 and TRBJ1-1; TRBD1 might be the D (6 bases). Germline loops: CDR1 LNHDA, CDR2 SQIVND (reference sequence). The CDR3 totals 15 residues. Deletions cut 10 bases from V and 5 bases from J, with 23 bases between. The CDR3 loop is CATTDQGRAITEAFF. As DNA, the CDR3 is TGTGCCACCACAGATCAGGGGAGGGCAATAACTGAAGCTTTCTTT.

The rearrangement links TRBV28 to TRBJ2-5, with D possibly matching TRBD1 (6 bases). This CDR3 comprises 17 residues. The V end lost 5 bases, the J end lost 3 bases, and 22 bases lay between the germline ends. Germline-derived CDR1 and CDR2 are MDHEN and SYDVKM. The CDR3 loop reads CASSTPGDRTGKETQYF. The CDR3 DNA reads as TGTGCCAGCAGTACCCCAGGGGATCGGACTGGCAAAGAGACCCAGTACTTC.

This clone has only a few counts. The chain's CDR3 is CSVLGQGLYGYTF. The CDR3 nucleotides are TGCAGCGTTCTCGGACAGGGACTCTATGGCTACACCTTC. V usage is TRBV29-1 and J usage is TRBJ1-2; 8 positions match TRBD1. This CDR3 region has 13 residues. Germline assignment: CDR1 SQVTM and CDR2 ANQGSEA. The V and J ends lost 5 bases and 4 bases, in that order; junction bases with no gene match: 6. Complete variable domain (other parts from reference TRBV29-1 and TRBJ1-2): SAVISQKPSRDICQRGTSLTIQCQVDSQVTMMFWYRQQPGQSLTLIATANQGSEATYESGFVIDKFPISRPNLTFSTLTVSNMSPEDSSIYLCSVLGQGLYGYTFGSGTRLTVV.

The table lists this clone with a count of one. This chain links TRBV4-1 with TRBJ2-7; 9 nucleotides line up with TRBD2. This CDR3 has 15 amino acids. Germline values: CDR1 MGHRA, CDR2 YSYEKL. V trimming: 1 base; J trimming: 6 bases; junction bases outside the gene matches: 7. CDR3 in DNA: TGCGCCAGCAGCCAAGGCGGTAGCGGGAGCGGCGAGCAGTACTTC. The encoded protein is CASSQGGSGSGEQYF.

V gene TRBV12-5 combines with J gene TRBJ2-4; 9 bases match TRBD2. The CDR3 totals 18 residues. CDR1 and CDR2 (germline): LGHNT, FRNRAP. Trimming removed 0 bases from V and 0 bases from J; junction bases left unmatched: 6. CDR3 loop: CASGLVPTSGLAKNIQYF. CDR3 DNA: TGTGCTAGTGGTTTGGTCCCAACTAGCGGGCTAGCCAAAAACATTCAGTACTTC.

The genes are TRBV30 and TRBJ2-3; TRBD2 is a possible D gene (7 bases). The CDR3 runs to 13 residues. With 5 bases removed from V and 3 bases from J, the gap between germline ends came to 12 bases. Germline values: CDR1 GTSNPN, CDR2 SVGIG (reference sequence). CDR3 residues: CAWERGGTDTQYF. As DNA, the CDR3 is TGTGCCTGGGAGAGGGGGGGTACAGATACGCAGTATTTT.

The count of this clone is one. Other DNA sequences in this sample translate to the same CDR3. The chain carries TRBV5-1 and TRBJ2-7; D possibly corresponds to TRBD2 (5 bases). Trimming pared 7 bases from V and 1 base from J, leaving 9 bases between. The CDR3 length is 12 residues. Germline CDR1 and CDR2: SGHRS and YFSETQ. CDR3 nucleotides: TGCGCCAGCCGAGGGCAGTCCTACGAGCAGTACTTC. This encodes CASRGQSYEQYF.

The V and J genes are TRBV5-1 and TRBJ2-2, with a possible D match to TRBD1 (6 bases). The germline CDR1 and CDR2 sequences are SGHRS and YFSETQ. V gave up 0 bases and J gave up 3 bases, with 9 bases separating them. The length of the CDR3 is 15 residues. CDR3 protein: CASSLDGGYTGELFF. As DNA, the CDR3 is TGCGCCAGCAGCTTGGATGGGGGCTACACCGGGGAGCTGTTTTTT.

The chain recombines TRBV28 with TRBJ2-7; a weak D match, TRBD2 (5 bases). The CDR3 sequence is 14 residues long. The germline V gene encodes CDR1 MDHEN and CDR2 SYDVKM. The ends were cut back, 4 bases at V and 7 bases at J, with 17 bases in the middle. The CDR3 sequence: CASSSPPGRGEQYF. The CDR3 bases are TGTGCCAGCAGTTCACCCCCGGGCCGCGGGGAGCAGTACTTC.

This clone was counted a single time. This chain uses TRBV6-5 with TRBJ1-2; D is possibly TRBD1 (6 bases). Trimming pared 6 bases from V and 8 bases from J, leaving 19 bases between. The CDR3 is 14 residues long. Germline V gene lookup returns CDR1 MNHEY and CDR2 SVGAGI. The CDR3 coding sequence is TGTGCCAGCAGCTCGGGACAAAACCTCAAGGGCTACACCTTC. It translates to CASSSGQNLKGYTF.

V gene TRBV27 combines with J gene TRBJ1-6; 10 bases line up with TRBD1. With 6 bases clipped from V and 7 bases from J, the junction kept 9 bases outside the gene matches. Germline V gene sequence: CDR1 MNHEY, CDR2 SMNVEV (reference sequence). The CDR3 loop spans 16 amino acids. The CDR3 DNA follows: TGTGCCAGCAGCACCCGGGACAGGGGTTCGAATTCACCCCTCCACTTT. Translating it yields CASSTRDRGSNSPLHF.

This sequence joins TRBV2 and TRBJ1-3; D might be TRBD1 (5 bases). Trimming shortened V by 8 bases and J by 2 bases, and 16 bases separated the two germline ends. Germline V CDR1 and CDR2: SNHLY, FYNNEI. There are 15 residues in the CDR3. CDR3 in DNA: TGTGCCAGCCCACGGCCAGGGCTGACTGGAAACACCATATATTTT. Translating gives CASPRPGLTGNTIYF.